This TCR beta chain originates from a study of PD-1 blockade in classical Hodgkin lymphoma. General study points: Significantly greater TCR diversity emerged by C4D1 in CD4+ cells but not CD8+ cells.

Libraries were prepared by immunoSEQ multiplex PCR; TCRdb keeps only in-frame clonotypes and omits some of them. The sample lists tens of thousands of clones; 80% to 85% were seen once. All patients relapsed after autologous stem cell transplantation, and brentuximab vedotin exposure varied. CD4+ T cells were purified from thawed PBMCs by magnetic negative selection. Details on this clone: As yet, its antigen is unknown.

The germline V gene encodes CDR1 ENHRY and CDR2 SYGVKD. The CDR3 consists of 18 residues. The trim removed 4 bases at V and 1 base at J, leaving 9 bases unmatched. Sequences were derived from CD4+ T cells from blood, sampled at baseline. This sequence originates from a human donor with classical Hodgkin lymphoma. The rearrangement joins TRBV10-3 to TRBJ2-5; 13 bases line up with TRBD2. This CDR3 is CAISGPGTSGDRQETQYF. DNA for the CDR3: TGTGCCATCAGTGGGCCCGGGACTAGCGGGGACCGCCAAGAGACCCAGTACTTC.